This TCR beta chain is drawn from a study of shared clonotypes between healthy human individuals. Libraries were prepared by immunoSEQ multiplex PCR; TCRdb keeps only in-frame clonotypes and omits some of them. There are approximately 1,500,000 clones in the sample; approximately 98% occur only once, and roughly 0.45% lies in the top ten. Germline-derived CDR1 and CDR2 are KGHSH and LQKENI. V gave up 5 bases and J gave up 2 bases; unmatched junction bases: 9. This CDR3 region has 16 residues. The receptor was derived from a man aged 25-40 years in good health. The sample was naive CD4+ T cells sorted from blood. Documented subset: CD45RA+ positively selected. J is TRBJ1-5 and V is TRBV18; 7 bases match TRBD1. The CDR3 DNA reads TGTGCCAGCTCAAAACAGGGGCCATCGGGCAATCAGCCCCAGCATTTT. Protein: CASSKQGPSGNQPQHF.